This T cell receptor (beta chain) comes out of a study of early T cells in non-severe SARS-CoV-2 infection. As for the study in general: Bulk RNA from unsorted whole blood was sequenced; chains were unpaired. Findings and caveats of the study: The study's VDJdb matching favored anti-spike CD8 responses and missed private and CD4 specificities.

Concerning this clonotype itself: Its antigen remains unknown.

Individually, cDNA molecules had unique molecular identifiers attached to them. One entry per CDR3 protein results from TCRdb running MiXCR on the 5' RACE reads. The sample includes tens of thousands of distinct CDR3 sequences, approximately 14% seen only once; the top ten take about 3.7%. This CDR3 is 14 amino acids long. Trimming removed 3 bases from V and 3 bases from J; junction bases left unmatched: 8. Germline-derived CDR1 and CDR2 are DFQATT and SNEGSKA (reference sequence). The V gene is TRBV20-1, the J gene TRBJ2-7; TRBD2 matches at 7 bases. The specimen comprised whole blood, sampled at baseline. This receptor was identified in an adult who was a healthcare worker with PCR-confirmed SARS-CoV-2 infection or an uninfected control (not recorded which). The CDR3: CSASSPSGHYEQYF. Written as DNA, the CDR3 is TGCAGTGCTAGTTCCCCTAGCGGACACTACGAGCAGTACTTC.